This entry is about one T cell receptor beta chain. V was clipped by 4 bases and J by 4 bases; unmatched bases: 11. Germline CDR1 SGHDT, CDR2 YYEEEE. CDR3 length: 16 residues. The data are from a study of blood T cell repertoires in COVID-19. Study at large: There were acute and convalescent COVID-19 samples, and they came from the United States, Italy and Spain. Nucleic acid was either cDNA or gDNA, and it came from T cells, B-cell-depleted T cells, or PBMCs.

Some clones are missing from TCRdb's copy, which holds only in-frame ones; the method was immunoSEQ multiplex PCR. The sample has some 89,000 clones, around four fifths seen once. The sample consisted of peripheral blood. The chain carries TRBV5-6 and TRBJ1-2, with 9 bases that match TRBD1. The sequence was obtained from a man in his 70s with acute or convalescent COVID-19. The DNA of the CDR3 is TGTGCCAGCAGCCGCCCCAGACAGGGGGTTAGCTATGGCTACACCTTC. Its translation is CASSRPRQGVSYGYTF.